A selection of T cell receptor beta chains follows, all from one sample in a study of CD8+ T cells in alopecia areata. Clones were read by immunoSEQ multiplex PCR, and TCRdb kept only the in-frame ones, dropping some. This table holds roughly 15,000 clones, less than 70% found once. The specimen was skin. Receptors originate from a human donor with alopecia areata. Both conserved end residues are part of each CDR3. The D gene is left open where the match is weak. Part of the rows lack a size; the others show once, few, many or a class for expanded clones.

D gene: TRBD2
V gene: TRBV9
clone size: .
J gene: TRBJ2-2
CDR3 DNA: TGTGCCAGCAGCGTAGCGGCTAGCGGTAACACCGGGGAGCTGTTTTTT
CDR3 protein: CASSVAASGNTGELFF

D gene: TRBD2
V gene: TRBV19
clone size: few
J gene: TRBJ2-1
CDR3 DNA: TGTGCCAGCAGACTAGCGGGATCCAATGAGCAGTTCTTC
CDR3 protein: CASRLAGSNEQFF

D gene: .
V gene: TRBV19
clone size: few
J gene: TRBJ2-7
CDR3 DNA: TGTGCCAGTAGTATTAAGGGGGAGAGCTCCTACGAGCAGTACTTC
CDR3 protein: CASSIKGESSYEQYF

D gene: .
V gene: TRBV7-5
clone size: .
J gene: TRBJ2-5
CDR3 DNA: TGTGCCAGCAGCTTAGGTAGTTTGGAGACCCAGTACTTC
CDR3 protein: CASSLGSLETQYF

D gene: .
V gene: TRBV18
clone size: .
J gene: TRBJ1-5
CDR3 DNA: TGTGCCAGCTCACCCACCGATTCCGCAAGGCAGCCCCAGCATTTT
CDR3 protein: CASSPTDSARQPQHF

D gene: .
V gene: TRBV4-1
clone size: .
J gene: TRBJ2-1
CDR3 DNA: TGCGCCAGCAGCCAAGTAGTTGACCGGGACCAAACAGGGTACAATGAGCAGTTCTTC
CDR3 protein: CASSQVVDRDQTGYNEQFF

D gene: TRBD2
V gene: TRBV7-9
clone size: .
J gene: TRBJ2-5
CDR3 DNA: TGTGCCAGCAGCCAAGATTTAGGCCTAGCGGGAGGAGAGACCCAGTACTTC
CDR3 protein: CASSQDLGLAGGETQYF

D gene: .
V gene: TRBV29-1
clone size: .
J gene: TRBJ2-1
CDR3 DNA: TGCAGCCTTGTGGGGGGGCGCTCCTACAATGAGCAGTTCTTC
CDR3 protein: CSLVGGRSYNEQFF

D gene: .
V gene: TRBV29-1
clone size: few
J gene: TRBJ2-4
CDR3 DNA: TGCAGCGTGGCCCGGGACGGCCCCATTCAGTACTTC
CDR3 protein: CSVARDGPIQYF

D gene: .
V gene: TRBV5-5
clone size: .
J gene: TRBJ2-2
CDR3 DNA: TGTGCCAGCAGCTTGGTGGCCAGGGTGGGCACCGGGGAGCTGTTTTTT
CDR3 protein: CASSLVARVGTGELFF

D gene: .
V gene: TRBV19
clone size: .
J gene: TRBJ2-5
CDR3 DNA: TGTGCCAGTAGTATAGATCTCAGCGGAAGGCAAGAGACCCAGTACTTC
CDR3 protein: CASSIDLSGRQETQYF

D gene: TRBD2
V gene: TRBV28
clone size: .
J gene: TRBJ2-5
CDR3 DNA: TGTGCCAGCAGTTTTCGGGTGTGGGGGGGTTCCCAAGAGACCCAGTACTTC
CDR3 protein: CASSFRVWGGSQETQYF

D gene: TRBD2
V gene: TRBV6-6
clone size: few
J gene: TRBJ2-1
CDR3 DNA: TGTGCCAGCAACAGGGCTAGCGGGGGCAATGAGCAGTTCTTC
CDR3 protein: CASNRASGGNEQFF

D gene: TRBD2
V gene: TRBV9
clone size: .
J gene: TRBJ2-3
CDR3 DNA: TGTGCCAGCAGCTTGGGCTGGGGGGCTAGCGGGAGAGAAATAACAGATACGCAGTATTTT
CDR3 protein: CASSLGWGASGREITDTQYF

D gene: TRBD2
V gene: TRBV5-5
clone size: .
J gene: TRBJ2-1
CDR3 DNA: TGTGCCAGCAGCTGGACTAGCGGGAGCGGTGCGCAGTTCTTC
CDR3 protein: CASSWTSGSGAQFF

D gene: TRBD2
V gene: TRBV27
clone size: once
J gene: TRBJ2-3
CDR3 DNA: TGTGCCAGCGATTCGACGAGCGGGGGCACAGATACGCAGTATTTT
CDR3 protein: CASDSTSGGTDTQYF

D gene: .
V gene: TRBV7-3
clone size: few
J gene: TRBJ2-7
CDR3 DNA: TGTGCCAGCAGCTTAGGATCTGGGATCGGCGAGCAGTACTTC
CDR3 protein: CASSLGSGIGEQYF

D gene: TRBD1
V gene: TRBV4-2
clone size: .
J gene: TRBJ2-6
CDR3 DNA: TGTGCCAGCAGCCAGGCAGGACAGGGGCTGTGGGGTGGGGCCAACGTCCTGACTTTC
CDR3 protein: CASSQAGQGLWGGANVLTF

D gene: .
V gene: TRBV11-2
clone size: few
J gene: TRBJ2-1
CDR3 DNA: TGTGCCAGCAGCTTAGAGATCCAGGAGCAGTTCTTC
CDR3 protein: CASSLEIQEQFF

D gene: TRBD2
V gene: TRBV2
clone size: .
J gene: TRBJ2-1
CDR3 DNA: TGTGCCAGCAGTGAAGTTCGTCTAGCGGTCTACAATGAGCAGTTCTTC
CDR3 protein: CASSEVRLAVYNEQFF

D gene: TRBD2
V gene: TRBV5-1
clone size: .
J gene: TRBJ2-1
CDR3 DNA: TGCGCCAGCAGGCGGAATAGCGGGACCAACAATGAGCAGTTCTTC
CDR3 protein: CASRRNSGTNNEQFF

D gene: TRBD1
V gene: TRBV5-4
clone size: few
J gene: TRBJ2-7
CDR3 DNA: TGTGCCAGCAGTCGGGACAGGGGGCAACCCTACGAGCAGTACTTC
CDR3 protein: CASSRDRGQPYEQYF

D gene: .
V gene: TRBV5-1
clone size: few
J gene: TRBJ1-6
CDR3 DNA: TGCGCCAGCAGCTTCGGACCAGGGTGGGTTTCACCCCTCCACTTT
CDR3 protein: CASSFGPGWVSPLHF

D gene: .
V gene: TRBV7-6
clone size: .
J gene: TRBJ1-3
CDR3 DNA: TGTGCCAGCAGCCTTACTTCGACTTCCACCTCTGGAAACACCATATATTTT
CDR3 protein: CASSLTSTSTSGNTIYF

D gene: .
V gene: TRBV2
clone size: .
J gene: TRBJ2-7
CDR3 DNA: TGTGCCACCCAGGCATTGGGGCTAGACATGAACGAGCAGTACTTC
CDR3 protein: CATQALGLDMNEQYF

D gene: .
V gene: TRBV6-5
clone size: .
J gene: TRBJ1-5
CDR3 DNA: TGTGCCAGCAGAGCGACAGCTCTTAGCAATCAGCCCCAGCATTTT
CDR3 protein: CASRATALSNQPQHF

D gene: .
V gene: TRBV7-9
clone size: medium-sized
J gene: TRBJ2-3
CDR3 DNA: TGTGCCAGCAGCTTAGCGATCACAGATACGCAGTATTTT
CDR3 protein: CASSLAITDTQYF

D gene: TRBD1
V gene: TRBV5-1
clone size: .
J gene: TRBJ2-2
CDR3 DNA: TGCGCCAGCAGCTCCCAGGACAGGGACACCGGGGAGCTGTTTTTT
CDR3 protein: CASSSQDRDTGELFF

D gene: .
V gene: TRBV6-1
clone size: .
J gene: TRBJ2-1
CDR3 DNA: TGTGCCAGCAGCGAGATAGGGGTCCCGCGGGGAGAGCAGTTCTTC
CDR3 protein: CASSEIGVPRGEQFF

D gene: .
V gene: TRBV6-5
clone size: .
J gene: TRBJ2-3
CDR3 DNA: TGTGCCAGCAGTTACTCAGGGGGTTTTTCAAATACGCAGTATTTT
CDR3 protein: CASSYSGGFSNTQYF

D gene: .
V gene: TRBV28
clone size: .
J gene: TRBJ1-1
CDR3 DNA: TGTGCCAGCATCAGGGGGAACACTGAAGCTTTCTTT
CDR3 protein: CASIRGNTEAFF

D gene: .
V gene: TRBV5-6
clone size: .
J gene: TRBJ2-7
CDR3 DNA: TGTGCCAGCAGCTACATTTCCTACGAGCAGTACTTC
CDR3 protein: CASSYISYEQYF

D gene: .
V gene: TRBV29-1
clone size: .
J gene: TRBJ1-1
CDR3 DNA: TGCAGCGTTGGTTTGGGTTACGAAGCTTTCTTT
CDR3 protein: CSVGLGYEAFF

D gene: TRBD1
V gene: TRBV28
clone size: few
J gene: TRBJ2-7
CDR3 DNA: TGTGCCAGCAGTTTAACCGGACAGGGTAACCACGAGCAGTACTTC
CDR3 protein: CASSLTGQGNHEQYF

D gene: TRBD2
V gene: TRBV29-1
clone size: .
J gene: TRBJ2-7
CDR3 DNA: TGCAGCGTAGCAGCTAGCGGGGTCACCTACGAGCAGTACTTC
CDR3 protein: CSVAASGVTYEQYF

D gene: .
V gene: TRBV4-1
clone size: .
J gene: TRBJ2-2
CDR3 DNA: TGCGCCAGCAGCCAAGTTGACATGGGTTTCACCGGGGAGCTGTTTTTT
CDR3 protein: CASSQVDMGFTGELFF